The rows below give T cell receptor beta chains drawn from one sample of a study of T cells in Graves' hyperthyroidism and ophthalmopathy. A single record per CDR3 protein comes from TCRdb applying MiXCR to the multiplex PCR reads. The sample consists of a few hundred thousand distinct CDR3 sequences, roughly 15% of them appearing once. The sample comprised blood. The receptors derive from a woman aged 55-75 years with Graves' ophthalmopathy. Each CDR3 is given with its conserved first and last residue. The order of the fields is D gene, V gene, J gene, clone size, CDR3 DNA, CDR3 protein. The D gene is left open where the match is weak. For some rows the clone size is stated as once, few or many, or as a class when expanded; others skip it.

d_call: TRBD1
v_call: TRBV6-1
j_call: TRBJ1-3
clone_size: -
cdr3_nt: TGTGCCAGCAGACTGACAAGACAGGGTAAAAACACCATATATTTT
cdr3_aa: CASRLTRQGKNTIYF

d_call: -
v_call: TRBV27
j_call: TRBJ2-7
clone_size: many
cdr3_nt: TGTGCCAGCAGTTTTGAGGGAACAGGGTGGTACGAGCAGTACTTC
cdr3_aa: CASSFEGTGWYEQYF

d_call: TRBD2
v_call: TRBV10-3
j_call: TRBJ2-3
clone_size: -
cdr3_nt: TGTGCCATCAGGGGTAGCGGGTATAACACAGATACGCAGTATTTT
cdr3_aa: CAIRGSGYNTDTQYF

d_call: TRBD2
v_call: TRBV20-1
j_call: TRBJ2-5
clone_size: many
cdr3_nt: TGCAGTGCTTCCGGGACTAGCGAGGATCAAGAGACCCAGTACTTC
cdr3_aa: CSASGTSEDQETQYF

d_call: -
v_call: TRBV20-1
j_call: TRBJ1-5
clone_size: -
cdr3_nt: TGCAGTGCCTGGGACGGAAGCAATCGGCCCCAGCATTTT
cdr3_aa: CSAWDGSNRPQHF

d_call: TRBD2
v_call: TRBV6-1
j_call: TRBJ2-1
clone_size: once
cdr3_nt: TGTGCCAGCAGTGAAGTAGCGGGAGTATTCAATGAGCAGTTCTTC
cdr3_aa: CASSEVAGVFNEQFF

d_call: TRBD2
v_call: TRBV28
j_call: TRBJ2-2
clone_size: many
cdr3_nt: TGTGCCAGCACCCTTGGCGGGAGGGCGAGCACCGGGGAGCTGTTTTTT
cdr3_aa: CASTLGGRASTGELFF

d_call: TRBD1
v_call: TRBV2
j_call: TRBJ2-1
clone_size: -
cdr3_nt: TGTGCCAGCAGTGAAATCTTGTTCGGGGACAGGGCGGCCAATGAGCAGTTCTTC
cdr3_aa: CASSEILFGDRAANEQFF

d_call: TRBD2
v_call: TRBV12-3/TRBV12-4
j_call: TRBJ2-1
clone_size: many
cdr3_nt: TGTGCCAGCACAACTAGCGGAGTTTCTTACAATGAGCAGTTCTTC
cdr3_aa: CASTTSGVSYNEQFF

d_call: -
v_call: TRBV14
j_call: TRBJ2-2
clone_size: many
cdr3_nt: TGTGCCAGCAGCCAAGACCGGGGCATAAGGGCCGGGGAGCTGTTTTTT
cdr3_aa: CASSQDRGIRAGELFF

d_call: -
v_call: TRBV3-1
j_call: TRBJ2-1
clone_size: many
cdr3_nt: TGTGCCAGCAGCCAATACGGTGGTGAGCAGTTCTTC
cdr3_aa: CASSQYGGEQFF

d_call: -
v_call: TRBV30
j_call: TRBJ2-7
clone_size: many
cdr3_nt: TGTGCCTGGAGTGGTGCGTCCACCTACGAGCAGTACTTC
cdr3_aa: CAWSGASTYEQYF

d_call: -
v_call: TRBV29-1
j_call: TRBJ2-7
clone_size: -
cdr3_nt: TGCAGCGGCCGGGACTCTCTAAGGGAGCAGTACTTC
cdr3_aa: CSGRDSLREQYF

d_call: -
v_call: TRBV2
j_call: TRBJ1-2
clone_size: many
cdr3_nt: TGTGCCAGCAGTGAACAGGGGATCTATGGCTACACCTTC
cdr3_aa: CASSEQGIYGYTF

d_call: -
v_call: TRBV19
j_call: TRBJ2-2
clone_size: -
cdr3_nt: TGTGCCAGTAGTATGCGGGCCGGGGAGCTGTTTTTT
cdr3_aa: CASSMRAGELFF

d_call: TRBD1
v_call: TRBV20-1
j_call: TRBJ2-2
clone_size: many
cdr3_nt: TGCAGTGCGCCGGACAGGGCGAACACCGGGGAGCTGTTTTTT
cdr3_aa: CSAPDRANTGELFF

d_call: -
v_call: TRBV7-9
j_call: TRBJ2-2
clone_size: many
cdr3_nt: TGTGCCAGCAGCCCACGGTATCCGCCCAGAACCGGGGAGCTGTTTTTT
cdr3_aa: CASSPRYPPRTGELFF

d_call: TRBD1
v_call: TRBV24-1
j_call: TRBJ1-5
clone_size: -
cdr3_nt: TGTGCCACGGGGACAGGGGGTGCTCAGCCCCAGCATTTT
cdr3_aa: CATGTGGAQPQHF

d_call: -
v_call: TRBV7-2
j_call: TRBJ1-5
clone_size: -
cdr3_nt: TGTGCCAGCAGCTCCTCATCGCGCCAGGCAGGGAGGCAGCCCCAGCATTTT
cdr3_aa: CASSSSSRQAGRQPQHF

d_call: -
v_call: TRBV11-2
j_call: TRBJ2-2
clone_size: many
cdr3_nt: TGTGCCAGCAGCTCGAGGACAGTTCGGACCGGGGAGCTGTTTTTT
cdr3_aa: CASSSRTVRTGELFF

d_call: -
v_call: TRBV27
j_call: TRBJ2-6
clone_size: many
cdr3_nt: TGTGCCAGCAGCTTAGGCCCTGAATACCCTGGGGCCAACGTCCTGACTTTC
cdr3_aa: CASSLGPEYPGANVLTF

d_call: -
v_call: TRBV5-6
j_call: TRBJ1-1
clone_size: -
cdr3_nt: TGTGCCAGCAGCTTGGACGGGCGCGAGATGAACACTGAAGCTTTCTTT
cdr3_aa: CASSLDGREMNTEAFF

d_call: -
v_call: TRBV13
j_call: TRBJ2-1
clone_size: many
cdr3_nt: TGTGCCAGCAGCACTCTAGCGCCCCAGGGCAATGAGCAGTTCTTC
cdr3_aa: CASSTLAPQGNEQFF

d_call: -
v_call: TRBV7-3
j_call: TRBJ2-1
clone_size: few
cdr3_nt: TGTGCCAGCAGCCCCCAACAGGGAATCGGGAATGAGCAGTTCTTC
cdr3_aa: CASSPQQGIGNEQFF

d_call: -
v_call: TRBV3-1
j_call: TRBJ2-5
clone_size: many
cdr3_nt: TGTGCCAGCAGCCAAGGTCGGCAGGCCAGGGAGACCCAGTACTTC
cdr3_aa: CASSQGRQARETQYF

d_call: -
v_call: TRBV9
j_call: TRBJ2-1
clone_size: -
cdr3_nt: TGTGCCAGCAGCCCCTCGTTAGCGGAGGCCTACAATGAGCAGTTCTTC
cdr3_aa: CASSPSLAEAYNEQFF

d_call: -
v_call: TRBV11-2
j_call: TRBJ2-2
clone_size: many
cdr3_nt: TGTGCCAGCAGCTTCCTTCTAACAGGGTTCGGCACCGGGGAGCTGTTTTTT
cdr3_aa: CASSFLLTGFGTGELFF

d_call: TRBD1
v_call: TRBV6-5
j_call: TRBJ2-5
clone_size: few
cdr3_nt: TGTGCCAGCAGTTACTCTGGACAGGGTGTAGAGACCCAGTACTTC
cdr3_aa: CASSYSGQGVETQYF

d_call: -
v_call: TRBV20-1
j_call: TRBJ1-1
clone_size: many
cdr3_nt: TGCAGTGCTAGACGGGACAAAAACACTGAAGCTTTCTTT
cdr3_aa: CSARRDKNTEAFF

d_call: -
v_call: TRBV11-3
j_call: TRBJ2-5
clone_size: few
cdr3_nt: TGTGCCAGCAGCTTAGGGGGCAGTGCTCAAGAGACCCAGTACTTC
cdr3_aa: CASSLGGSAQETQYF

d_call: -
v_call: TRBV27
j_call: TRBJ2-7
clone_size: many
cdr3_nt: TGTGCCAGCAGTCCGGGCGGGTCCCCCTACGAGCAGTACTTC
cdr3_aa: CASSPGGSPYEQYF

d_call: TRBD2
v_call: TRBV7-2
j_call: TRBJ2-1
clone_size: many
cdr3_nt: TGTGCCAGCAGCTTAGAAGTACTAGCGGGAATCAATGAGCAGTTCTTC
cdr3_aa: CASSLEVLAGINEQFF

d_call: TRBD2
v_call: TRBV5-1
j_call: TRBJ2-5
clone_size: -
cdr3_nt: TGCGCCAGCAGCCTAAAGCCGACTAGCGGGGGGGAGACCCAGTACTTC
cdr3_aa: CASSLKPTSGGETQYF

d_call: TRBD2
v_call: TRBV6-2/TRBV6-3
j_call: TRBJ2-1
clone_size: many
cdr3_nt: TGTGCCAGCAGTTCGTTCCTAGCGGAGGGGTACAATGAGCAGTTCTTC
cdr3_aa: CASSSFLAEGYNEQFF

d_call: TRBD1
v_call: TRBV24-1
j_call: TRBJ2-2
clone_size: few
cdr3_nt: TGTGCCTCGGGACAGGGGTCCGGGGAGCTGTTTTTT
cdr3_aa: CASGQGSGELFF

d_call: -
v_call: TRBV6-2/TRBV6-3
j_call: TRBJ2-2
clone_size: many
cdr3_nt: TGTGCCAGCAGTTACGAAGCATACACCGGGGAGCTGTTTTTT
cdr3_aa: CASSYEAYTGELFF

d_call: -
v_call: TRBV27
j_call: TRBJ1-6
clone_size: -
cdr3_nt: TGTGCCAGCAGCCCAGGGAGCTCCTATAATTCACCCCTCCACTTT
cdr3_aa: CASSPGSSYNSPLHF

d_call: -
v_call: TRBV24-1
j_call: TRBJ2-1
clone_size: many
cdr3_nt: TGTGCCACCAGTGATTTTGGACTCGGGGGCGACAATGAGCAGTTCTTC
cdr3_aa: CATSDFGLGGDNEQFF

d_call: TRBD1
v_call: TRBV7-8
j_call: TRBJ2-6
clone_size: -
cdr3_nt: TGTGCCAGCAGCGGGACAGGGGGCGCTGGGGCCAACGTCCTGACTTTC
cdr3_aa: CASSGTGGAGANVLTF

d_call: -
v_call: TRBV2
j_call: TRBJ1-1
clone_size: many
cdr3_nt: TGTGCCAGCAGTGAAGCGCTTCGGGCGGCTGAAGCTTTCTTT
cdr3_aa: CASSEALRAAEAFF

d_call: TRBD2
v_call: TRBV6-1
j_call: TRBJ2-3
clone_size: -
cdr3_nt: TGTGCCAGCTACCGGCCTAGCGGGATTACCGATACGCAGTATTTT
cdr3_aa: CASYRPSGITDTQYF

d_call: -
v_call: TRBV7-9
j_call: TRBJ2-1
clone_size: -
cdr3_nt: TGTGCCAGCAGCTTCATGGGGGGCACTGAGCAGTTCTTC
cdr3_aa: CASSFMGGTEQFF

d_call: TRBD2
v_call: TRBV19
j_call: TRBJ2-3
clone_size: few
cdr3_nt: TGTGCCAGTAGTGCTTGGGTTAGCGGGGCTAGCACAGATACGCAGTATTTT
cdr3_aa: CASSAWVSGASTDTQYF

d_call: TRBD2
v_call: TRBV28
j_call: TRBJ2-1
clone_size: -
cdr3_nt: TGTGCCAGCAGTCTAATGCTAGCGGGGTCCTACAATGAGCAGTTCTTC
cdr3_aa: CASSLMLAGSYNEQFF

d_call: -
v_call: TRBV7-9
j_call: TRBJ2-5
clone_size: -
cdr3_nt: TGTGCCAGCAGCCCACCGGGAGGCAGGGGGCTTCAAGAGACCCAGTACTTC
cdr3_aa: CASSPPGGRGLQETQYF

d_call: TRBD2
v_call: TRBV24-1
j_call: TRBJ2-5
clone_size: many
cdr3_nt: TGTGCCACCAGTGATTTGGGAGCGGGAGGGCTTTTGAGGGAGACCCAGTACTTC
cdr3_aa: CATSDLGAGGLLRETQYF

d_call: -
v_call: TRBV6-1
j_call: TRBJ2-5
clone_size: -
cdr3_nt: TGTGCCAGCAGCCCCCTAAAGCAAGAGACCCAGTACTTC
cdr3_aa: CASSPLKQETQYF